Listed here is a single T cell receptor beta chain. This entry is derived from a study of TIL therapy for anti-PD-1-resistant metastatic lung cancer. Study-level background: Tumor harvest preceded PD-1/PD-L1 blockade, followed by nivolumab treatment. Tumors carried a median about 1.4 non-synonymous mutations per megabase.

Sequencing used immunoSEQ v3. Each library reached some 2.1 million read pairs, or about 5-6.5 million at deep level. The method was immunoSEQ multiplex PCR; TCRdb's version includes in-frame clones alone and lacks a portion of them. Here the sample spans just over 45,000 clones, 70% to 80% being singletons. The time point: pre-treatment sample, taken before nivolumab and TIL therapy. V dropped 6 bases and J dropped 6 bases, with 20 bases sitting between them. CDR1 is MRHNA, CDR2 SNTAGT, per germline. The CDR3 is 15 amino acids. The sequence came from a man in his sixties or seventies with non-small cell lung cancer. The chain is built from TRBV6-4 and TRBJ1-2, with D possibly TRBD1 on 5 matching bases. This sample comprised blood, obtained at baseline. In DNA form, the CDR3 reads TGTGCCAGCAGGGGGACGGGGATCGGTGGGGATGGCTACACCTTC. Amino acids: CASRGTGIGGDGYTF.